Below are 32 T cell receptor beta chains sequenced from a single sample in a study of beta chain features in type 1 diabetes. The isolated RNA, all of it, was reverse transcribed, so expressed TCRB transcripts were what got sequenced. The assay was immunoSEQ multiplex PCR, and TCRdb's table has in-frame clones only and misses some. Here the sample spans hundreds of thousands of clones, around 16% being singletons. The sequencing sample was made of naive CD4+ T cells from blood. The receptors stem from a man aged 18 to 30 in good health.

The genes are TRBV30 and TRBJ2-6; D is uncertain. The germline V and J ends were trimmed by 0 bases and 2 bases, with 11 bases remaining between them. Germline CDR1 GTSNPN, CDR2 SVGIG (reference sequence). CDR3 size: 16 residues. In DNA form, the CDR3 reads TGTGCCTGGAGTGTACTCGGCCGGGCTGGGGCCAACGTCCTGACTTTC. Its translation is CAWSVLGRAGANVLTF.

The chain couples TRBV5-1 to TRBJ2-1; either TRBD1 or TRBD2 may supply D (5 bases each). The CDR3 runs 14 residues. The V gene's germline CDR1 is SGHRS and CDR2 YFSETQ. Trimming took off 4 bases at V and 7 bases at J, with 15 bases between the two ends. The CDR3 DNA follows: TGCGCCAGCAGCCCCAACCCTGGGGGAAATGAGCAGTTCTTC. Translation gives CASSPNPGGNEQFF.

This clone was observed a few times. This rearrangement joins TRBV20-1 to TRBJ2-5; no firm D call. Germline lookup yields CDR1 DFQATT and CDR2 SNEGSKA (reference sequence). Trimming took off 4 bases at V and 5 bases at J, with 8 bases between the two ends. The CDR3 spans 11 residues. CDR3 protein: CSAILRETQYF. The CDR3 DNA is TGCAGTGCTATTCTTCGGGAGACCCAGTACTTC.

This rearrangement joins TRBV19 to TRBJ2-7, with 7 bases fitting TRBD1. Trimming at V came to 3 bases and at J to 2 bases, leaving 7 bases not matched to a gene. Germline V gives CDR1 LNHDA, CDR2 SQIVND (reference sequence). This CDR3 is built from 15 residues. The CDR3 region is CASSMVGTATYEQYF. The DNA of the CDR3 is TGTGCCAGTAGTATGGTGGGGACAGCTACCTACGAGCAGTACTTC.

The rearrangement links TRBV5-1 to TRBJ2-2, with 7 bases matching TRBD2. The J segment lost 6 bases and the V segment lost 4 bases, leaving 3 bases of the junction unmatched. Germline lookup yields CDR1 SGHRS and CDR2 YFSETQ. The CDR3 extends over 13 amino acids. CDR3 nucleotide sequence: TGCGCCAGCAGCGGAGCGGGGCCCGGGGAGCTGTTTTTT. This codes for CASSGAGPGELFF.

This clone was observed a few times. V and J are TRBV9 and TRBJ1-2; D is unclear. The CDR3 sequence is 14 residues long. V was shortened by 6 bases and J by 8 bases, with 20 bases between the two germline ends. Germline CDR1 SGDLS, CDR2 YYNGEE. The CDR3 loop reads CASTLSDQTRGYTF. Here the CDR3 DNA reads TGTGCCAGCACCCTTTCGGACCAGACCCGAGGCTACACCTTC.

This chain joins TRBV19 and TRBJ2-5, with D tentatively TRBD1 or TRBD2 (5 bases each). The CDR3 runs 13 residues. Germline CDR1 LNHDA, CDR2 SQIVND (reference sequence). V was shortened by 2 bases and J by 4 bases, with 8 bases between the two germline ends. CDR3 protein: CASSIIGTETQYF. The CDR3 DNA is TGTGCCAGTAGTATAATAGGGACAGAGACCCAGTACTTC.

J is TRBJ1-2 and V is TRBV7-9, with 9 bases that match TRBD1. The germline V gene encodes CDR1 SEHNR and CDR2 FQNEAQ (reference sequence). The CDR3 sequence is 14 residues long. The J segment lost 6 bases and the V segment lost 7 bases, leaving 9 bases of the junction unmatched. The CDR3 sequence: CASTTRQGEDGYTF. The CDR3 bases are TGTGCCAGCACAACTCGACAGGGGGAGGATGGCTACACCTTC. Full variable domain (missing parts from reference TRBV7-9 and TRBJ1-2): DTGVSQNPRHKITKRGQNVTFRCDPISEHNRLYWYRQTLGQGPEFLTYFQNEAQLEKSRLLSDRFSAERPKGSFSTLEIQRTEQGDSAMYLCASTTRQGEDGYTFGSGTRLTVV.

The chain combines TRBV5-4 with TRBJ1-6; 10 nucleotides agree with TRBD1. The CDR3 length is 16 residues. V gave up 3 bases and J gave up 11 bases; unmatched junction bases: 11. Germline assignment: CDR1 SGHNT and CDR2 YYREEE (reference sequence). CDR3 sequence: CASSSPGQGLRAPLHF. The CDR3 DNA is TGTGCCAGCAGCTCACCGGGACAGGGGCTCCGGGCACCCCTCCACTTT. The entire variable domain, with the rest obtained from reference TRBV5-4 and TRBJ1-6, is as follows: ETGVTQSPTHLIKTRGQQVTLRCSSQSGHNTVSWYQQALGQGPQFIFQYYREEENGRGNFPPRFSGLQFPNYSSELNVNALELDDSALYLCASSSPGQGLRAPLHFGNGTRLTVT.

The V gene is TRBV7-3, the J gene TRBJ2-1; TRBD1 matches 7 bases. The CDR3 runs 14 residues. J gave up 7 bases and V 2 bases, and 5 bases lay outside the gene matches. Germline V gives CDR1 SGHTA, CDR2 FQGTGA. CDR3 amino acids: CASSLAGTANEQFF. The DNA of the CDR3 is TGTGCCAGCAGCTTAGCCGGGACAGCAAATGAGCAGTTCTTC. The variable domain in full, completed from reference TRBV7-3 and TRBJ2-1, reads GAGVSQTPSNKVTEKGKYVELRCDPISGHTALYWYRQSLGQGPEFLIYFQGTGAADDSGLPNDRFFAVRPEGSVSTLKIQRTERGDSAVYLCASSLAGTANEQFFGPGTRLTVL.

The chain couples TRBV9 to TRBJ2-1; TRBD2 matches at 10 bases. Germline V gene data show CDR1 as SGDLS and CDR2 as YYNGEE. This CDR3 region has 16 residues. Trimming removed 0 bases from V and 6 bases from J; junction bases left unmatched: 6. Written as DNA, the CDR3 is TGTGCCAGCAGCGTAGGGCTAGCGGGAGATCGCAATGAGCAGTTCTTC. It translates to CASSVGLAGDRNEQFF.

This clone appeared a few times. The chain links TRBV4-2 to TRBJ1-1; no clear D. The CDR3 extends over 13 amino acids. Germline assignment: CDR1 LGHNA and CDR2 YNFKEQ. With 0 bases removed from V and 0 bases from J, the gap between germline ends came to 2 bases. Written as DNA, the CDR3 is TGTGCCAGCAGCCAAGATATGAACACTGAAGCTTTCTTT. Amino acid sequence: CASSQDMNTEAFF.

There are a few counts of this clone. The sample holds other DNA sequences that translate to the same CDR3. The chain links TRBV7-9 to TRBJ1-5, with D possibly matching TRBD1 (5 bases). The CDR3 sequence is 14 residues long. The V and J ends lost 1 base and 2 bases respectively, with 6 bases between them. Germline V CDR1 and CDR2: SEHNR, FQNEAQ (reference sequence). The CDR3 DNA reads as TGTGCCAGCAGCTTAGAAGGGGGCAATCAGCCCCAGCATTTT. Protein: CASSLEGGNQPQHF.

On this clone: The sample carries other DNA sequences with the same CDR3. This sequence joins TRBV9 and TRBJ1-1; maybe TRBD1 (5 bases). V gave up 1 base and J gave up 1 base, with 5 bases separating them. Germline V gene data show CDR1 as SGDLS and CDR2 as YYNGEE. CDR3 length equals 13 residues. The CDR3 reads CASSVTGNTEAFF. CDR3 coding DNA: TGTGCCAGCAGCGTAACAGGGAACACTGAAGCTTTCTTT.

The gene calls are TRBV4-3 and TRBJ1-1; a weak D match, TRBD1 (5 bases). Trimming took off 3 bases at V and 1 base at J, with 12 bases between the two ends. This CDR3 is built from 15 residues. CDR1 and CDR2 (germline): LGHNA, YSLEER. The CDR3 DNA follows: TGCGCCAGCAGCCAGGGGCTGAGGGGGAACACTGAAGCTTTCTTT. It codes for CASSQGLRGNTEAFF.

This clone has a handful of counts. The chain uses TRBV18 and TRBJ2-1; maybe TRBD2 (5 bases). V lost 3 bases, J lost 2 bases, and 17 bases lay in between. Germline V gene data show CDR1 as KGHSH and CDR2 as LQKENI. The CDR3 sequence is 17 residues long. CDR3 in amino acids: CASSPTSPNGAYNEQFF. The DNA for the CDR3 is TGTGCCAGCTCACCTACTAGTCCTAATGGCGCCTACAATGAGCAGTTCTTC.

This chain links TRBV28 with TRBJ2-3, with 9 bases aligning to TRBD1. The V and J ends lost 5 bases and 4 bases, in that order; junction bases with no gene match: 7. This CDR3 comprises 15 residues. Germline assignment: CDR1 MDHEN and CDR2 SYDVKM. This chain's CDR3 is CASSLGQGNADTQYF. The DNA of the CDR3 is TGTGCCAGCAGTCTTGGACAGGGGAACGCAGATACGCAGTATTTT.

This clone was detected only a few times. The chain is built from TRBV4-1 and TRBJ2-7, with TRBD1 matching 11 bases. Losses at the gene ends were 0 bases for V and 4 bases for J; bases not matched to a gene: 2. Germline V gives CDR1 MGHRA, CDR2 YSYEKL. CDR3 length: 15 amino acids. The CDR3 DNA reads as TGCGCCAGCAGCCAAGACCGGGACAGGGGGTACGAGCAGTACTTC. Its translation is CASSQDRDRGYEQYF.

There are a few counts of this clone. The CDR3 spells CAWSRRDDTGELFF. In DNA form, the CDR3 reads TGTGCCTGGAGTCGCAGGGATGACACCGGGGAGCTGTTTTTT. This chain uses TRBV30 with TRBJ2-2; tentative D call: TRBD1 (5 bases). V lost 2 bases and J 3 bases, leaving 10 bases between the germline ends. The CDR3 runs to 14 residues. From germline, CDR1 is GTSNPN and CDR2 SVGIG (reference sequence).

This clone was found a few times. The chain has TRBV2 and TRBJ2-1; the D gene is possibly TRBD1 (5 bases). Per germline, CDR1 SNHLY and CDR2 FYNNEI. The length of the CDR3 is 17 residues. Trimming pared 2 bases from V and 3 bases from J, leaving 17 bases between. As DNA, the CDR3 is TGTGCCAGCAGTGAATCTCCGCGGCGACAGTTCTACAATGAGCAGTTCTTC. This sequence encodes CASSESPRRQFYNEQFF.

This clone was observed a few times. The J gene is TRBJ1-2, the V gene TRBV7-3; D might be TRBD1 (6 bases). Germline lookup yields CDR1 SGHTA and CDR2 FQGTGA. V was pared by 5 bases and J by 8 bases, with 15 bases between. The CDR3 loop spans 13 amino acids. CDR3 sequence (DNA): TGTGCCAGCAGCCCCGGAGGGGGGGCGGGCTACACCTTC. The encoded protein is CASSPGGGAGYTF.

About this clone itself: The junction and the germline gene differ at one end; a read error may be behind it. The chain carries TRBV7-7 and TRBJ2-5, with 7 bases matching TRBD1. The length of the CDR3 is 15 residues. Germline V gives CDR1 SSHAT, CDR2 FNYEAQ (reference sequence). In DNA, the CDR3 is TGTGCTAGCAGCTTAGGGCCGACAGGGAAAGAGACCCAGTACTTC. Protein product: CASSLGPTGKETQYF.

This clone showed up just a few times. The chain recombines TRBV5-6 with TRBJ2-7; perhaps TRBD2 as D (6 bases). CDR3 length equals 13 residues. The V end was cut by 4 bases, the J end by 7 bases, with 15 bases between. The germline gives CDR1 SGHDT, CDR2 YYEEEE. This CDR3 is CASSPRLVWEQYF. CDR3 DNA: TGTGCCAGCAGCCCTCGACTAGTGTGGGAGCAGTACTTC.

This chain joins TRBV7-2 and TRBJ2-5; TRBD1 agrees at 12 bases. This CDR3 contains 16 residues. Trimming cost V 5 bases and J 5 bases; bases outside gene matches: 9. Germline-derived CDR1 and CDR2 are SGHTA and FQGNSA. This chain's CDR3 is CASSAGTGGLGETQYF. The CDR3 DNA follows: TGTGCCAGCAGCGCCGGGACAGGGGGCTTGGGCGAGACCCAGTACTTC.

This clone was counted between two and nine times. The rearrangement uses TRBV29-1 and TRBJ2-2; D unclear. V dropped 7 bases and J dropped 1 base, with 13 bases sitting between them. Germline V lookup: CDR1 SQVTM, CDR2 ANQGSEA. The CDR3 totals 14 residues. CDR3 nucleotide sequence: TGCAGCGCCACTTACGACTTGAACACCGGGGAGCTGTTTTTT. Translation gives CSATYDLNTGELFF.

V and J are TRBV28 and TRBJ1-6; TRBD1 is a possible D gene (6 bases). The CDR3 spans 15 residues. The ends were cut back, 7 bases at V and 0 bases at J, with 10 bases in the middle. In germline, CDR1 is MDHEN, CDR2 SYDVKM. The CDR3 nucleotides read TGTGCCAGCAAACAGGGAAGCTCCTATAATTCACCCCTCCACTTT. Protein product: CASKQGSSYNSPLHF.

This clone was counted only a few times. The rearrangement links TRBV9 to TRBJ2-5; D is undetermined. CDR3 length: 13 residues. Deletions cut 4 bases from V and 1 base from J, with 8 bases between. The germline V gene encodes CDR1 SGDLS and CDR2 YYNGEE. The CDR3 nucleotides are TGTGCCAGCAGCCAAGGTCCCCAAGAGACCCAGTACTTC. Its protein is CASSQGPQETQYF.

This chain links TRBV29-1 with TRBJ2-7; 7 bases fit TRBD1. The CDR3 length is 13 residues. CDR1 and CDR2 from the germline V gene are SQVTM and ANQGSEA. V gave up 7 bases and J gave up 1 base; unmatched junction bases: 7. The chain's CDR3 is CSARRDSSYEQYF. The CDR3 region has the DNA TGCAGCGCCCGACGGGACAGTTCCTACGAGCAGTACTTC.

In its sample, this clone was seen a few times. V is TRBV5-6 and J is TRBJ2-3, with 7 bases that match TRBD2. CDR3 length equals 16 residues. Trimming took 4 bases from V and 0 from J; bases not matched to a gene: 8. The germline V gene has CDR1 SGHDT and CDR2 YYEEEE. The CDR3 DNA follows: TGTGCCAGCAGCACTAGGGGAGGGGCTAGCACAGATACGCAGTATTTT. This sequence encodes CASSTRGGASTDTQYF.

The genes are TRBV5-1 and TRBJ1-5, with 7 nucleotides matching TRBD1. The CDR3 has 16 amino acids. The germline CDR1 and CDR2 sequences are SGHRS and YFSETQ. V shed 4 bases, J shed 1 base, and the junction held 8 bases outside the gene matches. As DNA, the CDR3 is TGCGCCAGCAGCCTTGGGGCAGGGGGAAGCAATCAGCCCCAGCATTTT. As protein: CASSLGAGGSNQPQHF.

The table lists this clone with a few counts. The rearrangement joins TRBV29-1 to TRBJ1-4, with 10 bases that match TRBD1. The CDR3 consists of 14 residues. CDR1 is SQVTM and CDR2 is ANQGSEA in the germline V gene. V lost 6 bases to trimming and J lost 8 bases; unmatched junction nucleotides: 9. DNA of the CDR3: TGCAGCGTACGGGACAGGGGAGGGGAGGAAAAACTGTTTTTT. It yields the protein CSVRDRGGEEKLFF.

There are a few counts of this clone. This sequence joins TRBV14 and TRBJ2-7; D gene ambiguous. The CDR3 covers 15 residues. CDR1 is SGHDN, CDR2 FVKESK, per germline. Trimming removed 5 bases from V and 2 bases from J, with 16 bases in between. In DNA, the CDR3 is TGTGCCAGCAGCACCCGGGTGGGTATTGCCTACGAGCAGTACTTC. Protein product: CASSTRVGIAYEQYF.